This T cell receptor (beta chain) was sequenced for a study of shared clonotypes between healthy human individuals. Libraries were prepared by immunoSEQ multiplex PCR; TCRdb keeps only in-frame clonotypes and omits some of them. This table holds about 1 million clones, about 75% found once. Germline values: CDR1 SNHLY, CDR2 FYNNEI. This CDR3 comprises 14 residues. V gave up 8 bases and J gave up 4 bases; unmatched junction bases: 7. Sequenced input: memory CD4+ T cells sorted from blood. This sample's subset: CD45RA-negative fraction. The receptor's source is a man between 18 and 29 years old in good health. The rearrangement links TRBV2 to TRBJ2-3, with 9 positions matching TRBD2. In DNA, the CDR3 is TGTGCCAGCCGTAGCGGGGGTGGGTCAGATACGCAGTATTTT. It yields the protein CASRSGGGSDTQYF.